This T cell receptor beta chain was recovered during a study of blood T cell repertoires in COVID-19. Study background: The origin of the acute and convalescent COVID-19 samples was the United States, Italy and Spain. PBMCs, B-cell-depleted T cells, or T cells provided the cDNA or gDNA that made up the material.

Per the original methods: Amplification from reference gene primers served as the basis for estimated nucleated cell counts. Clones were read by immunoSEQ multiplex PCR, and TCRdb kept only the in-frame ones, dropping some. D and trimming come from the DNA, and the V and J calls and clone size come from that table. The data contain about 98,000 clones, about 78% of them singletons. Sequencing input: peripheral blood. The clonotype comes from a man in his 60s with active or convalescent COVID-19.

CDR3 protein: CASTSGTLSSYEQYF. CDR3 DNA sequence: TGTGCCAGCACCTCCGGGACTCTCAGCTCCTACGAGCAGTACTTC. The chain carries TRBV2 and TRBJ2-7, with D perhaps TRBD2 (6 bases). Per the germline V gene, CDR1 is SNHLY and CDR2 is FYNNEI. V was pared by 7 bases and J by 0 bases, with 16 bases between. This CDR3 spans 15 amino acids.